This T cell receptor beta chain was sequenced in a study of blood T cells in healthy people across ages. CDR1 DFQATT and CDR2 SNEGSKA come from the germline V gene (reference sequence). The V segment lost 0 bases and the J segment 1 base; nucleotides outside the gene matches: 5. This CDR3 comprises 15 residues. Primers used in a second PCR of roughly 7 to 12 cycles were a sample-barcoded 5' primer and a J-beta primer mix. MiXCR, run by TCRdb on the 5' RACE reads, gives a single entry per CDR3 protein. The table lists about 840,000 distinct CDR3 sequences, around 29% of them singletons, with around 9.6% in the top ten. These data are also associated with another study on T cells of mothers and their children. That report notes: For the second PCR, the M1S primer put in sample barcodes and 2-4 random nucleotides.

The sequence derives from a woman in her forties in good health. The sample consisted of blood. V and J are TRBV20-1 and TRBJ1-2; 7 bases are shared with TRBD1. CDR3 nucleotide sequence: TGCAGTGCTAGAGAGCAGGGGGTCCTTAACTATGGCTACACCTTC. Encoded protein: CSAREQGVLNYGYTF.